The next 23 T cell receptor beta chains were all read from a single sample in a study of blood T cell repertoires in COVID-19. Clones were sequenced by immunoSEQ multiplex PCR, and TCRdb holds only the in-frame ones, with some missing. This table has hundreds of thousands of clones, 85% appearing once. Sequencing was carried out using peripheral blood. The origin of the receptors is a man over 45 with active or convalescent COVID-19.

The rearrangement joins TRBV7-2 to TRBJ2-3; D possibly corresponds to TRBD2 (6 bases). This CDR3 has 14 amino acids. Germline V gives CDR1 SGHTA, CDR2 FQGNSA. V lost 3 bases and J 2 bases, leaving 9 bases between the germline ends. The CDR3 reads CASSLGLLTDTQYF. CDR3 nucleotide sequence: TGTGCCAGCAGCTTGGGACTGCTCACAGATACGCAGTATTTT.

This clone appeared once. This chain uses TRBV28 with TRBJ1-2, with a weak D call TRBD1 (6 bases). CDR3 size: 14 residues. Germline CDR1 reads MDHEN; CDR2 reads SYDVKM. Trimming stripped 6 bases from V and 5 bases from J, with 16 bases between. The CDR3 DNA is TGTGCCAGCAGCACGATTACAGGGAATTATGGCTACACCTTC. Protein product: CASSTITGNYGYTF.

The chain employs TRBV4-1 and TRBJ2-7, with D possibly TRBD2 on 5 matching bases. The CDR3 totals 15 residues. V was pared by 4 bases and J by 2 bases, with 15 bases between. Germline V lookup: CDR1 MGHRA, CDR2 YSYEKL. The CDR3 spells CASSLYSGLTYEQYF. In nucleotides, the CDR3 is TGCGCCAGCAGCCTGTACAGCGGCCTAACCTACGAGCAGTACTTC.

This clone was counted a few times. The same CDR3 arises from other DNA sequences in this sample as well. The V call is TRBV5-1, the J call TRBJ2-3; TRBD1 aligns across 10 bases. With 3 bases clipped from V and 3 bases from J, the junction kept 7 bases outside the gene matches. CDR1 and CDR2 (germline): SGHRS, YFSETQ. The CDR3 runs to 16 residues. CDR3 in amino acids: CASSSGQGGRTDTQYF. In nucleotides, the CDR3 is TGCGCCAGCAGCTCCGGACAGGGGGGAAGGACAGATACGCAGTATTTT.

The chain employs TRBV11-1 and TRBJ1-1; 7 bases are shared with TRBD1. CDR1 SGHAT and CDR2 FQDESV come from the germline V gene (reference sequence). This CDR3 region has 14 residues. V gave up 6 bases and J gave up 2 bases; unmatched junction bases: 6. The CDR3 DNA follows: TGTGCCAGCAGTCCCGACAGGGCAAACACTGAAGCTTTCTTT. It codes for CASSPDRANTEAFF.

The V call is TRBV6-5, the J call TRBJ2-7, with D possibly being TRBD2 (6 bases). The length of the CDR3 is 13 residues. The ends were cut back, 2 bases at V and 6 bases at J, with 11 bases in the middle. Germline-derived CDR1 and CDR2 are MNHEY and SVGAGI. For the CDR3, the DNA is TGTGCCAGCAGTTACGCGGGGTCCGCCGAGCAGTACTTC. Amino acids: CASSYAGSAEQYF.

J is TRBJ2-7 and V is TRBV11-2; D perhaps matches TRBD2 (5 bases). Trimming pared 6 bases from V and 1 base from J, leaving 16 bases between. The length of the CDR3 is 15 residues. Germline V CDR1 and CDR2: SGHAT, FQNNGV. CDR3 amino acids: CASSDGITTSYEQYF. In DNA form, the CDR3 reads TGTGCCAGCAGTGACGGGATTACTACATCCTACGAGCAGTACTTC.

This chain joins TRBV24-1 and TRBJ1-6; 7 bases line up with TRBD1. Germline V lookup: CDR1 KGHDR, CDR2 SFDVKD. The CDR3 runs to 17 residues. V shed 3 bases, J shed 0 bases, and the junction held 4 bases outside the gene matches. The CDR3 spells CATSDRQGSSYNSPLHF. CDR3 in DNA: TGTGCCACCAGTGATCGACAGGGAAGCTCCTATAATTCACCCCTCCACTTT.

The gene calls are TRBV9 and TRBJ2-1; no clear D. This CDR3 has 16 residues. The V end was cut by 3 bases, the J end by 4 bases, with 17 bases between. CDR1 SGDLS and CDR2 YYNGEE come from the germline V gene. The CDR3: CASSDPLSGRYNEQFF. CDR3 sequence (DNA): TGTGCCAGCAGCGACCCCCTTAGTGGGCGATACAATGAGCAGTTCTTC.

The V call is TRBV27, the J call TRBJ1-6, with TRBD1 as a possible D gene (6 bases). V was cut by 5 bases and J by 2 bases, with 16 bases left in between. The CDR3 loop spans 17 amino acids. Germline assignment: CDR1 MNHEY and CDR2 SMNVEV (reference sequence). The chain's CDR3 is CASSEIGQLAYNSPLHF. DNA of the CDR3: TGTGCCAGCAGTGAAATCGGACAGCTGGCCTATAATTCACCCCTCCACTTT.

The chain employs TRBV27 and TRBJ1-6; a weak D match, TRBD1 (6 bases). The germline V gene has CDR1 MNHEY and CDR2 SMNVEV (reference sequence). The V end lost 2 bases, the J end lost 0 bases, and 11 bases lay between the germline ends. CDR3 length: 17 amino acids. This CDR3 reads CASSLGRGSSYNSPLHF. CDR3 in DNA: TGTGCCAGCAGTTTAGGGAGGGGGAGCTCCTATAATTCACCCCTCCACTTT.

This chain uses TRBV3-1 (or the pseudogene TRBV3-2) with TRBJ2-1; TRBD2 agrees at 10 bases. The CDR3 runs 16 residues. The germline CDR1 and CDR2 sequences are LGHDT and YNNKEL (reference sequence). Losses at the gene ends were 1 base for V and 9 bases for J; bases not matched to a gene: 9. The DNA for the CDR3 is TGTGCCAGCAGCCAAGGGAGTAGCGGGAGGCTAAGTGAGCAGTTCTTC. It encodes CASSQGSSGRLSEQFF.

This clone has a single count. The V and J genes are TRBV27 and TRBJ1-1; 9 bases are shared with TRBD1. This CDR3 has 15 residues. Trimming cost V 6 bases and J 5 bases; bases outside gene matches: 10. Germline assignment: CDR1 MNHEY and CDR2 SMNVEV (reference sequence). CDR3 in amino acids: CASRDKDRGLTEAFF. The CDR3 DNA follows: TGTGCCAGCAGAGACAAGGACAGGGGTTTGACTGAAGCTTTCTTT.

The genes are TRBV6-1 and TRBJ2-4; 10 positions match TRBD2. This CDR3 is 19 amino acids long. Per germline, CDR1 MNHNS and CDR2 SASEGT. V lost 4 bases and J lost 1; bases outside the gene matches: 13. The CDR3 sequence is CASSALRSGRAGAKNIQYF. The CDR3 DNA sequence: TGTGCCAGCAGTGCCCTAAGGAGCGGGAGGGCCGGGGCCAAAAACATTCAGTACTTC.

CDR3 sequence: CASSSGTGGGYTKPQHF. The CDR3 DNA is TGTGCCAGCAGTTCAGGGACAGGGGGGGGGTACACGAAGCCCCAGCATTTT. The rearrangement joins TRBV28 to TRBJ1-5, with 11 bases identical to TRBD1. CDR3 length: 17 residues. Germline V lookup: CDR1 MDHEN, CDR2 SYDVKM. V shed 4 bases, J shed 8 bases, and the junction held 13 bases outside the gene matches.

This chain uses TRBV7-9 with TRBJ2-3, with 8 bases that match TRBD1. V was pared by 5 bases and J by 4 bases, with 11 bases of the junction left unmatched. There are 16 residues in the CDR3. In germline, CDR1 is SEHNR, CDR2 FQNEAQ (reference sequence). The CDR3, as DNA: TGTGCCAGCAGCCCGTATCGGACAGGGTTGTCAGATACGCAGTATTTT. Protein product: CASSPYRTGLSDTQYF.

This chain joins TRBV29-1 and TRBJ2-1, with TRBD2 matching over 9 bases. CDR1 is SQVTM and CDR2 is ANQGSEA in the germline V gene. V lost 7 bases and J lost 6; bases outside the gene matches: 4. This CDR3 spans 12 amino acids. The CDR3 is CSGKTSGNEQFF. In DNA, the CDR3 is TGCAGCGGTAAGACTAGCGGCAATGAGCAGTTCTTC.

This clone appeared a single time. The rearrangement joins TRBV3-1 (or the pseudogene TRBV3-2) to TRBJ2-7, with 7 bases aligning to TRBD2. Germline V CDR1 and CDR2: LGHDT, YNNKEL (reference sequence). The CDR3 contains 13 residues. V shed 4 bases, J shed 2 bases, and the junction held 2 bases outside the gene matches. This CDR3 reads CASSRAGAYEQYF. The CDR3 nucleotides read TGTGCCAGCAGCCGGGCGGGGGCCTACGAGCAGTACTTC.

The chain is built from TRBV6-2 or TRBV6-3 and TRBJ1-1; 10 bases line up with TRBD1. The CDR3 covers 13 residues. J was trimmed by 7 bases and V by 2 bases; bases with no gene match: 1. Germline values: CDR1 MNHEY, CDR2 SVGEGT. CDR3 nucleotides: TGTGCCAGCAGTTACGACAGGGGGCGTGAAGCTTTCTTT. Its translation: CASSYDRGREAFF.

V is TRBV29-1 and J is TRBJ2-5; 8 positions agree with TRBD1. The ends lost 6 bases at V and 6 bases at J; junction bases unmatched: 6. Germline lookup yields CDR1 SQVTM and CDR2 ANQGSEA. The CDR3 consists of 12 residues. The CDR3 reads CSVRQGRKTQYF. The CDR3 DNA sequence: TGCAGCGTCCGACAGGGGAGAAAGACCCAGTACTTC.

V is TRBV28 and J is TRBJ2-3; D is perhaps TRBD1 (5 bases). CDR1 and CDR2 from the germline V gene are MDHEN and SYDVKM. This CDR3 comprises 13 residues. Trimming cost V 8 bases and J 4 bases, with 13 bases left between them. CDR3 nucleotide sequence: TGTGCCAGCGAAGAGTTCAGGGCAGATACGCAGTATTTT. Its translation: CASEEFRADTQYF.

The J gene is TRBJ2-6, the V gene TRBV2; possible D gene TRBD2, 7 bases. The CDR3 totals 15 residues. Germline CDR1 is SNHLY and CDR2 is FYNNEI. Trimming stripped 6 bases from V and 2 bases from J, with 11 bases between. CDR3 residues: CASSRGGAGANVLTF. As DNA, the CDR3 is TGTGCCAGCAGCCGAGGGGGGGCTGGGGCCAACGTCCTGACTTTC.

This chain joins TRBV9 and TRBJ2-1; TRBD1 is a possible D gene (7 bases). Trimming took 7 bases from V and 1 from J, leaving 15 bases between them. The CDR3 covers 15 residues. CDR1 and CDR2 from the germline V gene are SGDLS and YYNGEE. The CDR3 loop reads CASGGGGLSYNEQFF. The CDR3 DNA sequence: TGTGCCAGCGGAGGGGGCGGGCTTTCCTACAATGAGCAGTTCTTC.